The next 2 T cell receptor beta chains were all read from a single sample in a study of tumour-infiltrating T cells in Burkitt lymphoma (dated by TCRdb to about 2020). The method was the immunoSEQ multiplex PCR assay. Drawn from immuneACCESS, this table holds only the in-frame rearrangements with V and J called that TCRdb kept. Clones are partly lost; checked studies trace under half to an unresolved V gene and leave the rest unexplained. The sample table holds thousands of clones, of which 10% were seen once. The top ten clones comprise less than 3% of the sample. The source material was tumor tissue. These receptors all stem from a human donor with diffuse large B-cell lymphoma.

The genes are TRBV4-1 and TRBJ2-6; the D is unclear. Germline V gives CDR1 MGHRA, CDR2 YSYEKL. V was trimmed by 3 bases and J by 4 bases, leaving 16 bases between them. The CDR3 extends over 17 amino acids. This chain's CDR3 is CASSQELVPGGANVLTF. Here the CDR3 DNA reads TGCGCCAGCAGCCAGGAACTCGTCCCTGGCGGGGCCAACGTCCTGACTTTC.

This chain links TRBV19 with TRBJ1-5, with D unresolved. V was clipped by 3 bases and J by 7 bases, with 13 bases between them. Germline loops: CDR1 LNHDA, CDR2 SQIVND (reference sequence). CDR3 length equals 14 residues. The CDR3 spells CASSMSYGGQPQHF. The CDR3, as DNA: TGTGCCAGTAGTATGTCCTACGGCGGGCAGCCCCAGCATTTT.